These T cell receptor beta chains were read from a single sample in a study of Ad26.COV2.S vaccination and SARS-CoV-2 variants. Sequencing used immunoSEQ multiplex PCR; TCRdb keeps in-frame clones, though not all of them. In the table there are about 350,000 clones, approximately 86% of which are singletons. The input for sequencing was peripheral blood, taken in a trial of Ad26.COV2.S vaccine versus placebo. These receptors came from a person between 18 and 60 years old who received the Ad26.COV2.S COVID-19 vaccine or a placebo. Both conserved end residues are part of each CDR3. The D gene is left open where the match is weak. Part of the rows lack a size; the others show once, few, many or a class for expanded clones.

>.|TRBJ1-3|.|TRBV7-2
CASSLQGTGNTIYF
TGTGCCAGCAGCCTACAGGGTACCGGAAACACCATATATTTT
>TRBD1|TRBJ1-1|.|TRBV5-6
CASSRTGVTEAFF
TGTGCCAGCAGCAGGACAGGGGTAACTGAAGCTTTCTTT
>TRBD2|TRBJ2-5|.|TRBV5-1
CASSLGRGGASGETQYF
TGCGCCAGCAGCTTGGGCCGGGGAGGGGCTTCTGGCGAGACCCAGTACTTC
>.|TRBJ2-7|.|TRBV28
CASRQPEQYF
TGTGCCAGCAGACAGCCCGAGCAGTACTTC
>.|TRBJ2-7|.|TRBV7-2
CASSPTESYEQYF
TGTGCCAGCAGCCCGACAGAGTCCTACGAGCAGTACTTC
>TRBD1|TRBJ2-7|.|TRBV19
CASSIPDRAIDEQYF
TGTGCCAGTAGTATACCCGACAGGGCTATCGACGAGCAGTACTTC
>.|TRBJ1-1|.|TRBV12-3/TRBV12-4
CASNRRTEAFF
TGTGCCAGCAATAGGAGGACAGAAGCTTTCTTT
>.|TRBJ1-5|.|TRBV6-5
CASSFRGYNQPQHF
TGTGCCAGCAGTTTCCGGGGCTACAATCAGCCCCAGCATTTT
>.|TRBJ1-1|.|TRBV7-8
CASSLALNTEAFF
TGTGCCAGCAGCTTAGCCTTGAACACTGAAGCTTTCTTT
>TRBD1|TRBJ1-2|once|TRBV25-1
CASSMTGENGYTF
TGTGCCAGCAGTATGACAGGGGAGAATGGCTACACCTTC
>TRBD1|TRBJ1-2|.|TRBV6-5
CASMPGQGNYGYTF
TGTGCCAGCATGCCGGGACAGGGGAACTATGGCTACACCTTC